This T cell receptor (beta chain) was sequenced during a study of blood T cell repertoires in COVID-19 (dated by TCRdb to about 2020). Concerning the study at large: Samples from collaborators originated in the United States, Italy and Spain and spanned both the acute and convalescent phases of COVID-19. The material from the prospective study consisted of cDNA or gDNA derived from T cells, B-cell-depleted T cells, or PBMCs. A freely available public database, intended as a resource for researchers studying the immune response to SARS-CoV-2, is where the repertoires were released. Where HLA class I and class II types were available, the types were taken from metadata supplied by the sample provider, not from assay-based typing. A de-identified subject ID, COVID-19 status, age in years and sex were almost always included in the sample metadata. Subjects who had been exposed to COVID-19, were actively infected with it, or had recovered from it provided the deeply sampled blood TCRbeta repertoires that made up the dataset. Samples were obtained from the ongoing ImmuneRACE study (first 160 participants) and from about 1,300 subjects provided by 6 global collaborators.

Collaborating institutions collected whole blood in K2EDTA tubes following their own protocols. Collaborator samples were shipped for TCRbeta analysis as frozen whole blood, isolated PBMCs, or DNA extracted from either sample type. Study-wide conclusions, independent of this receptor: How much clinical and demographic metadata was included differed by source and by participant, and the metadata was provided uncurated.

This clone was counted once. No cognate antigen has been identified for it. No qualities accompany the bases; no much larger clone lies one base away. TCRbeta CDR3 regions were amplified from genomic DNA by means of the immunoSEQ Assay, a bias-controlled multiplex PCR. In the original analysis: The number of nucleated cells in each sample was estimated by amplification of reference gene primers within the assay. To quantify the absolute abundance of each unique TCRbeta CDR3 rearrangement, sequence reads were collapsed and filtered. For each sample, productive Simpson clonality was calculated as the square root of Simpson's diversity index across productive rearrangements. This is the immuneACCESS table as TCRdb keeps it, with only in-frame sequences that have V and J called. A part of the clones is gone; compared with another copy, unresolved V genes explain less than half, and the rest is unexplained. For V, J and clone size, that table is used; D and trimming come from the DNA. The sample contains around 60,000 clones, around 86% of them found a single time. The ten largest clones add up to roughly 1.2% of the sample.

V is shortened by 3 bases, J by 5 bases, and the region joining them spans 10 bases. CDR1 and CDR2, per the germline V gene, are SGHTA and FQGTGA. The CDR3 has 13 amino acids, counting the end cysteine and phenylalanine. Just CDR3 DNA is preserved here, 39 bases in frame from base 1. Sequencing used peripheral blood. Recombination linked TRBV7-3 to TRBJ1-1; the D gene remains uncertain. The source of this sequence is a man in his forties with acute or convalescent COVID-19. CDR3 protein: CASSFSRSTEAFF. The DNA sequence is TGTGCCAGCAGCTTTAGTAGATCAACTGAAGCTTTCTTT.